The present entry profiles one TCR beta chain with its context. No antigen is known for it. Profiled with immunoSEQ multiplex PCR; TCRdb holds only in-frame clones, not every one. The table has 150,000 to 200,000 clones, 85% to 95% seen once. These data originate in a study of T cell responses to AZD1222 COVID-19 vaccine. Broader study findings: Mapped onto spike, vaccine-associated CD4 TCRs spanned it and were dominant at 160-218 and 743-854. Recipients of AZD1222 seropositive at baseline numbered only 6 or 7. There were mostly white British donors and more females than males, and clonal diversity was possibly underestimated.

Trimming took 4 bases from V and 0 from J; bases not matched to a gene: 5. In germline, CDR1 is LNHDA, CDR2 SQIVND (reference sequence). The CDR3 spans 15 residues. The V and J genes are TRBV19 and TRBJ1-1; 7 bases are a match to TRBD1. The sequence was obtained from an adult in good health. Sequenced material: peripheral blood, taken on day 0 of AZD1222 vaccination. The CDR3: CASSTRDRVNTEAFF. As DNA, the CDR3 is TGTGCCAGTAGTACCCGGGACAGAGTGAACACTGAAGCTTTCTTT. Drawing the rest from reference TRBV19 and TRBJ1-1, the complete variable domain is DGGITQSPKYLFRKEGQNVTLSCEQNLNHDAMYWYRQDPGQGLRLIYYSQIVNDFQKGDIAEGYSVSREKKESFPLTVTSAQKNPTAFYLCASSTRDRVNTEAFFGQGTRLTVV.